The rows below give T cell receptor beta chains drawn from one sample of a study of CD8 T cells in ankylosing spondylitis. Using its own MiXCR run on the 5' RACE reads, TCRdb lists one record per CDR3 protein. The table lists around 890,000 distinct CDR3 sequences, 10% to 15% of them singletons. The sample was blood, either unsorted or a sorted T cell fraction (not recorded which). Source of these receptors: a male donor with ankylosing spondylitis. The CDR3 runs from the conserved cysteine through the conserved F or W. The D gene is left open where the match is weak. Rows may omit the clone size; those that give it use once, few, many or a size class.

v_call: TRBV5-5; j_call: TRBJ2-2; clone_size: .; d_call: TRBD1; cdr3_nt: TGTGCCAGCAGCCAGGGACAGGAGAACACCGGGGAGCTGTTTTTT; cdr3_aa: CASSQGQENTGELFF
v_call: TRBV20-1; j_call: TRBJ1-1; clone_size: .; d_call: .; cdr3_nt: TGCAGTGCCCTACCCATGATGGGCACTGAAGCTTTCTTT; cdr3_aa: CSALPMMGTEAFF
v_call: TRBV6-1; j_call: TRBJ2-1; clone_size: few; d_call: TRBD2; cdr3_nt: TGTGCCAGCACCCAACTGCTAGGCACTAGCGGCAATGAGCAGTTCTTC; cdr3_aa: CASTQLLGTSGNEQFF
v_call: TRBV12-3/TRBV12-4; j_call: TRBJ1-4; clone_size: many; d_call: TRBD1; cdr3_nt: TGTGCCAGCACCACAGGGGGTGATATGCGTGAAAAACTGTTTTTT; cdr3_aa: CASTTGGDMREKLFF
v_call: TRBV6-5; j_call: TRBJ2-2; clone_size: .; d_call: .; cdr3_nt: TGTGCCAGCAGTTCTCGTGGTCCAAATACGGGCACCGGGGAGCTGTTTTTT; cdr3_aa: CASSSRGPNTGTGELFF
v_call: TRBV27; j_call: TRBJ1-5; clone_size: .; d_call: TRBD1; cdr3_nt: TGTGCCAGCAGTTTTGACAGGGAGGGCAATCAGCCCCAGCATTTT; cdr3_aa: CASSFDREGNQPQHF
v_call: TRBV6-1; j_call: TRBJ2-7; clone_size: few; d_call: .; cdr3_nt: TGTGCCAGCAGGGGAACAGGGACCCTCTCGGAGCAGTACTTC; cdr3_aa: CASRGTGTLSEQYF
v_call: TRBV7-3; j_call: TRBJ1-6; clone_size: many; d_call: TRBD1; cdr3_nt: TGTGCCAGCAGCCCGGGACAGCCTTATTCACCCCTCCACTTT; cdr3_aa: CASSPGQPYSPLHF
v_call: TRBV5-6; j_call: TRBJ2-1; clone_size: .; d_call: .; cdr3_nt: TGTGCCAGCAGTTTTCAGGAGAGCTCCTACAATGAGCAGTTCTTC; cdr3_aa: CASSFQESSYNEQFF
v_call: TRBV12-5; j_call: TRBJ2-1; clone_size: few; d_call: .; cdr3_nt: TGTGCTAGTGGTTTGGTTGGGCAGGGCCCTAACAATGAGCAGTTCTTC; cdr3_aa: CASGLVGQGPNNEQFF
v_call: TRBV20-1; j_call: TRBJ2-7; clone_size: few; d_call: TRBD2; cdr3_nt: TGCAGTGCTCTCCTAGCGGGAGGATTCTCCTACGAGCAGTACTTC; cdr3_aa: CSALLAGGFSYEQYF
v_call: TRBV29-1; j_call: TRBJ2-7; clone_size: many; d_call: .; cdr3_nt: TGCAGCGCCGGGACGGAATGGTACGAGCAGTACTTC; cdr3_aa: CSAGTEWYEQYF
v_call: TRBV20-1; j_call: TRBJ2-7; clone_size: few; d_call: TRBD2; cdr3_nt: TGCAGTGCCCAAGCACGTACAGCGGGGGGGCCGCGGGTCTACGAGCAGTACTTC; cdr3_aa: CSAQARTAGGPRVYEQYF
v_call: TRBV11-2; j_call: TRBJ2-7; clone_size: many; d_call: .; cdr3_nt: TGTGCCAGCAGCCACTTTGGAGTGGCGGACTACGAGCAGTACTTC; cdr3_aa: CASSHFGVADYEQYF
v_call: TRBV2; j_call: TRBJ1-2; clone_size: .; d_call: .; cdr3_nt: TGTGCCAGCAGTGCTAGGGGAAATGGCTCTGGCTACACCTTC; cdr3_aa: CASSARGNGSGYTF
v_call: TRBV11-1; j_call: TRBJ1-6; clone_size: .; d_call: .; cdr3_nt: TGTGCCAGCGGCGGAGATAATTCACCCCTCCACTTT; cdr3_aa: CASGGDNSPLHF
v_call: TRBV12-3/TRBV12-4; j_call: TRBJ2-7; clone_size: .; d_call: TRBD1; cdr3_nt: TGTGCCAGCAGTTTAACGGGACAGGGGATTTACGAGCAGTACTTC; cdr3_aa: CASSLTGQGIYEQYF
v_call: TRBV7-2; j_call: TRBJ2-3; clone_size: few; d_call: .; cdr3_nt: TGTGCCAGCAGCGCCCGGACCCCAGAAGATACGCAGTATTTT; cdr3_aa: CASSARTPEDTQYF
v_call: TRBV20-1; j_call: TRBJ1-3; clone_size: many; d_call: TRBD1; cdr3_nt: TGCAGTGCAGCCCCCAGGGGGAAGATATACACCATATATTTT; cdr3_aa: CSAAPRGKIYTIYF
v_call: TRBV7-8; j_call: TRBJ1-1; clone_size: once; d_call: .; cdr3_nt: TGTGCCAGCAGCTTAGGGGGACTCATCGAAGCTTTCTTT; cdr3_aa: CASSLGGLIEAFF
v_call: TRBV29-1; j_call: TRBJ1-1; clone_size: .; d_call: .; cdr3_nt: TGCAGCGTTGAAATGTGGCGGGCCGGGCTAAACACTGAAGCTTTCTTT; cdr3_aa: CSVEMWRAGLNTEAFF
v_call: TRBV20-1; j_call: TRBJ2-1; clone_size: .; d_call: TRBD2; cdr3_nt: TGCAGTGCTAGGAGATTAGCGGGAGGGCCGTGGAATGAGCAGTTCTTC; cdr3_aa: CSARRLAGGPWNEQFF
v_call: TRBV4-3; j_call: TRBJ2-3; clone_size: few; d_call: TRBD2; cdr3_nt: TGCGCCAGCAGCCGGACTGGACTAGCGGGAGGGGTGCAGTATTTT; cdr3_aa: CASSRTGLAGGVQYF
v_call: TRBV6-5; j_call: TRBJ2-7; clone_size: few; d_call: TRBD2; cdr3_nt: TGTGCCAGCAGTTCCCCGGGACTAGGAACCTACGAGCAGTACTTC; cdr3_aa: CASSSPGLGTYEQYF
v_call: TRBV11-2; j_call: TRBJ2-7; clone_size: .; d_call: TRBD2; cdr3_nt: TGTGCCAGCAGCTTTTTTGCGGGAGGTGCCTACGAGCAGTACTTC; cdr3_aa: CASSFFAGGAYEQYF
v_call: TRBV6-1; j_call: TRBJ1-3; clone_size: few; d_call: .; cdr3_nt: TGTGCCAGCAGTGCTGCTTGGGGCTCTGGAAACACCATATATTTT; cdr3_aa: CASSAAWGSGNTIYF